A selection of T cell receptor beta chains follows, all from one sample in a study of T-cell reconstitution after alpha-beta-depleted transplantation in children. TCRdb recomputed calls from the PCR reads with MiXCR, one row per CDR3 protein. The sample shows about 870,000 distinct CDR3 sequences, less than 20% of them seen only once. This sample comprised PBMCs, mostly from graft donor cells, obtained 360 days after TCRalphabeta/CD19-depleted stem cell transplant. All receptors come from a male patient under 18 who had a stem cell transplant for acute lymphoblastic leukemia, so the T cells may come from the graft donor. The CDR3 runs from the conserved cysteine through the conserved F or W. Fields, in order: J gene, D gene, V gene, clone size, CDR3 DNA, CDR3 protein. D genes are given only for firm matches. Clone size, where shown, is once, few, many, or a class for clones that have expanded.

J gene: TRBJ2-2
D gene: TRBD2
V gene: TRBV18
clone size: -
CDR3 DNA: TGTGCCAGCTCACCACTAGCGGGAGTGGGTTCGACCGGGGAGCTGTTTTTT
CDR3 protein: CASSPLAGVGSTGELFF

J gene: TRBJ2-1
D gene: -
V gene: TRBV18
clone size: -
CDR3 DNA: TGTGCCAGCTCACCGCACACTCGGGATGAGCAGTTCTTC
CDR3 protein: CASSPHTRDEQFF

J gene: TRBJ2-7
D gene: -
V gene: TRBV4-1
clone size: few
CDR3 DNA: TGCGCCAGCAGCCGGATGCAGGGGTACGAGCAGTACTTC
CDR3 protein: CASSRMQGYEQYF

J gene: TRBJ1-4
D gene: -
V gene: TRBV7-9
clone size: -
CDR3 DNA: TGTGCCAGCACCGCCCTAGGAGCCATAAATGAAAAACTGTTTTTT
CDR3 protein: CASTALGAINEKLFF

J gene: TRBJ2-5
D gene: TRBD1
V gene: TRBV5-5
clone size: once
CDR3 DNA: TGTGCCAGCAGCTTGCACAGGGGGATCGAGACCCAGTACTTC
CDR3 protein: CASSLHRGIETQYF

J gene: TRBJ1-2
D gene: -
V gene: TRBV5-1
clone size: -
CDR3 DNA: TGCGCCAGCAGCTCTGGACACATCTTTAACTATGGCTACACCTTC
CDR3 protein: CASSSGHIFNYGYTF

J gene: TRBJ2-7
D gene: -
V gene: TRBV5-1
clone size: few
CDR3 DNA: TGCGCCAGCAGCCAGTCAGGGCTCCCCAGCTCCTACGAGCAGTACTTC
CDR3 protein: CASSQSGLPSSYEQYF

J gene: TRBJ2-4
D gene: -
V gene: TRBV29-1
clone size: -
CDR3 DNA: TGCAGCGTTGCTAAGGGGCAGAAAAACATTCAGTACTTC
CDR3 protein: CSVAKGQKNIQYF

J gene: TRBJ2-1
D gene: TRBD2
V gene: TRBV11-2
clone size: many
CDR3 DNA: TGTGCCAGCAGCTTAGTGGCGGGAGACAATGAGCAGTTCTTC
CDR3 protein: CASSLVAGDNEQFF

J gene: TRBJ2-3
D gene: TRBD2
V gene: TRBV9
clone size: few
CDR3 DNA: TGTGCCAGCAGCGTAAGGATTGGAGCGGGAGACGGCACAGATACGCAGTATTTT
CDR3 protein: CASSVRIGAGDGTDTQYF

J gene: TRBJ1-2
D gene: -
V gene: TRBV12-3/TRBV12-4
clone size: few
CDR3 DNA: TGTGCCAGCAGTTGGACAGTCTATGGCTACACCTTC
CDR3 protein: CASSWTVYGYTF

J gene: TRBJ2-1
D gene: -
V gene: TRBV3-1
clone size: -
CDR3 DNA: TGTGCCAGCAGCCTCATGACTAGTAATGAGCAGTTCTTC
CDR3 protein: CASSLMTSNEQFF

J gene: TRBJ1-2
D gene: -
V gene: TRBV6-1
clone size: -
CDR3 DNA: TGTGCCAGCAGTGAGGCAAGGCCCGATCCCTATGGCTACACCTTC
CDR3 protein: CASSEARPDPYGYTF

J gene: TRBJ1-1
D gene: TRBD1
V gene: TRBV5-1
clone size: few
CDR3 DNA: TGCGCCAGCAGCCCTTCAGGACAGGGAGCTTTCTTT
CDR3 protein: CASSPSGQGAFF

J gene: TRBJ2-7
D gene: -
V gene: TRBV7-6
clone size: -
CDR3 DNA: TGTGCCAGCACGGGTCACAGCGACTACGCCTACGAGCAGTACTTC
CDR3 protein: CASTGHSDYAYEQYF

J gene: TRBJ2-2
D gene: TRBD1
V gene: TRBV24-1
clone size: few
CDR3 DNA: TGTGCCACCAGTGACTTTACACAGGGGCGTCTAGCGAACACCGGGGAGCTGTTTTTT
CDR3 protein: CATSDFTQGRLANTGELFF

J gene: TRBJ2-5
D gene: -
V gene: TRBV5-1
clone size: -
CDR3 DNA: TGCGCCAGCAGCTTGGCCCCACTGGAGACCCAGTACTTC
CDR3 protein: CASSLAPLETQYF

J gene: TRBJ2-4
D gene: TRBD1
V gene: TRBV18
clone size: -
CDR3 DNA: TGTGCCAGCTCACCACAGGCACAGGGGCGGCGTGTCAAAAACATTCAGTACTTC
CDR3 protein: CASSPQAQGRRVKNIQYF

J gene: TRBJ2-2
D gene: -
V gene: TRBV2
clone size: -
CDR3 DNA: TGTGCCAGCAGTGAAGTGGCGGGGTGGGCCACCGGGGAGCTGTTTTTT
CDR3 protein: CASSEVAGWATGELFF

J gene: TRBJ2-5
D gene: TRBD2
V gene: TRBV25-1
clone size: many
CDR3 DNA: TGTGCCAGCAGTGGGAGACTAGCGGGAGAGGATGAGACCCAGTACTTC
CDR3 protein: CASSGRLAGEDETQYF

J gene: TRBJ2-7
D gene: -
V gene: TRBV12-3/TRBV12-4
clone size: many
CDR3 DNA: TGTGCCAGCAGTTTCTTGAGCTCCTACGAGCAGTACTTC
CDR3 protein: CASSFLSSYEQYF

J gene: TRBJ2-1
D gene: TRBD2
V gene: TRBV6-5
clone size: many
CDR3 DNA: TGTGCCAGCAGTTACTCCAGAGCGGGAGGGCCTTACAATGAGCAGTTCTTC
CDR3 protein: CASSYSRAGGPYNEQFF

J gene: TRBJ2-7
D gene: -
V gene: TRBV18
clone size: many
CDR3 DNA: TGTGCCAGCTCACCGGGCGGGGGCACGAGGGAGCAGTACTTC
CDR3 protein: CASSPGGGTREQYF

J gene: TRBJ2-7
D gene: -
V gene: TRBV4-1
clone size: -
CDR3 DNA: TGCGCCAGCAGCCAAGATCAGGGGACTTCCACCTACGAGCAGTACTTC
CDR3 protein: CASSQDQGTSTYEQYF

J gene: TRBJ1-5
D gene: -
V gene: TRBV7-9
clone size: -
CDR3 DNA: TGTGCCAGCAGCTTAGGACGGATGGGTGGCAATCAGCCCCAGCATTTT
CDR3 protein: CASSLGRMGGNQPQHF

J gene: TRBJ2-7
D gene: TRBD2
V gene: TRBV7-9
clone size: -
CDR3 DNA: TGTGCCAGCAGCTCCCGGGCCGGGAGCGGGAGGGCCTTCTCCTACGAGCAGTACTTC
CDR3 protein: CASSSRAGSGRAFSYEQYF

J gene: TRBJ2-7
D gene: -
V gene: TRBV12-3/TRBV12-4
clone size: -
CDR3 DNA: TGTGCCAGCAGCCGGGACTTCCTCCAAACCTACGAGCAGTACTTC
CDR3 protein: CASSRDFLQTYEQYF

J gene: TRBJ1-2
D gene: -
V gene: TRBV5-1
clone size: few
CDR3 DNA: TGCGCCAGCAGTTTGACAGACCCTGGCTATGGCTACACCTTC
CDR3 protein: CASSLTDPGYGYTF

J gene: TRBJ1-2
D gene: -
V gene: TRBV29-1
clone size: -
CDR3 DNA: TGCAGCGTTGATGAGTTCCTTAGATCGAACTATGGCTACACCTTC
CDR3 protein: CSVDEFLRSNYGYTF

J gene: TRBJ2-5
D gene: -
V gene: TRBV5-1
clone size: -
CDR3 DNA: TGCGCCAGCAGCTACTATTCTACAGGGAAGAGGGAGACCCAGTACTTC
CDR3 protein: CASSYYSTGKRETQYF

J gene: TRBJ1-5
D gene: -
V gene: TRBV20-1
clone size: few
CDR3 DNA: TGCAGTGCTAGAGATCCGGGGAGCAATCAGCCCCAGCATTTT
CDR3 protein: CSARDPGSNQPQHF

J gene: TRBJ2-1
D gene: -
V gene: TRBV7-7
clone size: -
CDR3 DNA: TGTGCCAGCAGCGAGGGAGATTACAATGAGCAGTTCTTC
CDR3 protein: CASSEGDYNEQFF

J gene: TRBJ1-1
D gene: -
V gene: TRBV29-1
clone size: few
CDR3 DNA: TGCAGCGTTACCTCGGACATAATGAACACTGAAGCTTTCTTT
CDR3 protein: CSVTSDIMNTEAFF

J gene: TRBJ2-3
D gene: -
V gene: TRBV25-1
clone size: few
CDR3 DNA: TGTGCCAGCAGTGATCTGGCAGCTACGCAGTATTTT
CDR3 protein: CASSDLAATQYF

J gene: TRBJ1-2
D gene: -
V gene: TRBV7-8
clone size: -
CDR3 DNA: TGTGCCAGCAGTCCCCTAGGGGCGGTCGATGGCTACACCTTC
CDR3 protein: CASSPLGAVDGYTF

J gene: TRBJ2-7
D gene: TRBD1
V gene: TRBV19
clone size: -
CDR3 DNA: TGTGCCAGTAGTGACGCCGGGACAGGGAAGGACGAGCAGTACTTC
CDR3 protein: CASSDAGTGKDEQYF

J gene: TRBJ1-2
D gene: TRBD1
V gene: TRBV29-1
clone size: few
CDR3 DNA: TGCAGCGTTGGGACAGGGTCGGGTGGCTACACCTTC
CDR3 protein: CSVGTGSGGYTF

J gene: TRBJ2-2
D gene: -
V gene: TRBV3-1
clone size: few
CDR3 DNA: TGTGCCAGCAGCCCCAGCGGATACCACACCGGGGAGCTGTTTTTT
CDR3 protein: CASSPSGYHTGELFF

J gene: TRBJ2-3
D gene: TRBD1
V gene: TRBV11-1
clone size: -
CDR3 DNA: TGTGCCAGCAGCCCCCTCCGACAGGGCGTTAGGAAAACAGATACGCAGTGTTTT
CDR3 protein: CASSPLRQGVRKTDTQCF

J gene: TRBJ2-7
D gene: TRBD1
V gene: TRBV18
clone size: few
CDR3 DNA: TGTGCCAGCTCACCACGGGGGACAGGCTACGAGCAGTACTTC
CDR3 protein: CASSPRGTGYEQYF

J gene: TRBJ1-2
D gene: -
V gene: TRBV12-3/TRBV12-4
clone size: few
CDR3 DNA: TGTGCCAGCAGTGCCGGGGACCGCGAATTCTATGGCTACACCTTC
CDR3 protein: CASSAGDREFYGYTF

J gene: TRBJ2-2
D gene: TRBD2
V gene: TRBV7-9
clone size: few
CDR3 DNA: TGTGCCAGCAGCCGTACTAGCGCAAGGACCACCGGGGAGCTGTTTTTT
CDR3 protein: CASSRTSARTTGELFF

J gene: TRBJ2-7
D gene: TRBD2
V gene: TRBV5-1
clone size: few
CDR3 DNA: TGCGCCAGCGCTTTGGCGGGAGGAACCTACGAGCAGTACTTC
CDR3 protein: CASALAGGTYEQYF

J gene: TRBJ2-3
D gene: -
V gene: TRBV6-1
clone size: many
CDR3 DNA: TGTGCCAGCACATACCCCGGCACAGATACGCAGTATTTT
CDR3 protein: CASTYPGTDTQYF

J gene: TRBJ2-7
D gene: -
V gene: TRBV2
clone size: -
CDR3 DNA: TGTGCCAGCAGAGAGCTCCGGGACGAGCAGTACTTC
CDR3 protein: CASRELRDEQYF

J gene: TRBJ2-5
D gene: -
V gene: TRBV29-1
clone size: many
CDR3 DNA: TGCAGCGCGAGGACAGCTCAAGAGACCCAGTACTTC
CDR3 protein: CSARTAQETQYF

J gene: TRBJ2-1
D gene: TRBD2
V gene: TRBV4-1
clone size: many
CDR3 DNA: TGCGCCAGCTCAGGTTCTTCTCGTAGCGGGAGCTCCTACAATGAGCAGTTCTTC
CDR3 protein: CASSGSSRSGSSYNEQFF

J gene: TRBJ2-2
D gene: -
V gene: TRBV7-3
clone size: -
CDR3 DNA: TGTGCCAGCAGCTTAAGTCCACACCCCTCGAACACCGGGGAGCTGTTTTTT
CDR3 protein: CASSLSPHPSNTGELFF

J gene: TRBJ2-1
D gene: TRBD2
V gene: TRBV5-1
clone size: -
CDR3 DNA: TGCGCCAGCAGCTCTGACCTTCTAGCGGGAGTCTACAATGAGCAGTTCTTC
CDR3 protein: CASSSDLLAGVYNEQFF

J gene: TRBJ2-5
D gene: TRBD1
V gene: TRBV5-1
clone size: few
CDR3 DNA: TGCGCCAGCAGCTTGGTCGGACAGGGCTCTTGGTACCAAGAGACCCAGTACTTC
CDR3 protein: CASSLVGQGSWYQETQYF

J gene: TRBJ2-2
D gene: -
V gene: TRBV29-1
clone size: many
CDR3 DNA: TGCAGCGTGGGAGCGGCTCGCGGCACCGGGGAGCTGTTTTTT
CDR3 protein: CSVGAARGTGELFF

J gene: TRBJ2-1
D gene: -
V gene: TRBV7-9
clone size: -
CDR3 DNA: TGTGCCAGCAGCCCCCAAGCCCACAATGAGCAGTTCTTC
CDR3 protein: CASSPQAHNEQFF

J gene: TRBJ2-7
D gene: -
V gene: TRBV18
clone size: -
CDR3 DNA: TGTGCCAGCTCACCATCCCTATTAGGGGAAGAGCAGTACTTC
CDR3 protein: CASSPSLLGEEQYF

J gene: TRBJ2-2
D gene: -
V gene: TRBV20-1
clone size: many
CDR3 DNA: TGCAGTGCTAGAAATCGGCGATACACCGGGGAGCTGTTTTTT
CDR3 protein: CSARNRRYTGELFF

J gene: TRBJ2-3
D gene: TRBD2
V gene: TRBV5-1
clone size: many
CDR3 DNA: TGCGCCAGCAGCAAGGACGGACTAGCGGGGCGCACAGATACGCAGTATTTT
CDR3 protein: CASSKDGLAGRTDTQYF

J gene: TRBJ2-1
D gene: -
V gene: TRBV2
clone size: many
CDR3 DNA: TGTGCCAGCAGTGAAGCCCCCCTTAGCTCCTACAATGAGCAGTTCTTC
CDR3 protein: CASSEAPLSSYNEQFF

J gene: TRBJ2-5
D gene: -
V gene: TRBV29-1
clone size: many
CDR3 DNA: TGCAGCGTAGACTGGGATCTACAAGAGACCCAGTACTTC
CDR3 protein: CSVDWDLQETQYF